This is a list of T cell receptor beta chains from one sample in a study of shared clonotypes between healthy human individuals. Sequenced by immunoSEQ multiplex PCR; TCRdb stores in-frame clones only, minus some. The sample comprises more than 1.2 million clones, just under 99% of which are singletons, and around 0.33% rests with the top ten. The source material was naive CD4+ T cells sorted from blood. The receptors come from a man aged 25 to 40 in good health. Both conserved end residues are part of each CDR3. D genes are given only for firm matches. A clone size is listed for some rows: how often the clone was seen (once, few, many), or a class if it is expanded.

TRBV7-3	TRBJ2-1	NA	NA	CASSLARASSYNEQFF	TGTGCCAGCAGCTTAGCTCGGGCGTCCTCCTACAATGAGCAGTTCTTC
TRBV5-4	TRBJ1-1	TRBD1	once	CASSIGQGRTEAFF	TGTGCCAGCAGCATTGGACAGGGGAGAACTGAAGCTTTCTTT
TRBV7-2	TRBJ1-2	TRBD1	NA	CASSSDRARRGYTF	TGTGCCAGCAGCTCGGACAGGGCGAGGAGAGGCTACACCTTC
TRBV12-5	TRBJ2-1	NA	once	CASASSVRDYNEQFF	TGTGCTAGTGCCTCTAGCGTGAGGGACTACAATGAGCAGTTCTTC
TRBV19	TRBJ2-1	TRBD2	NA	CASSIDPNPLAGEGNEQFF	TGTGCCAGTAGTATAGATCCGAACCCACTAGCGGGAGAAGGCAATGAGCAGTTCTTC
TRBV5-5	TRBJ1-3	NA	NA	CASSLGAGTGNTIYF	TGTGCCAGCAGCTTGGGGGCAGGGACTGGAAACACCATATATTTT
TRBV5-5	TRBJ2-1	NA	NA	CASSRDAGNSYNEQFF	TGTGCCAGCAGTCGCGACGCAGGGAATTCCTACAATGAGCAGTTCTTC
TRBV2	TRBJ1-1	NA	NA	CASSESTGWGTEAFF	TGTGCCAGCAGTGAAAGCACAGGGTGGGGCACTGAAGCTTTCTTT
TRBV4-2	TRBJ2-7	TRBD1	NA	CASSQTDRGLYEQYF	TGTGCCAGCAGCCAGACAGACAGGGGGCTATACGAGCAGTACTTC
TRBV2	TRBJ2-3	NA	once	CASKAGLSDTQYF	TGTGCCAGCAAGGCGGGGCTTTCAGATACGCAGTATTTT
TRBV9	TRBJ2-1	NA	NA	CASSVGTSYNEQFF	TGTGCCAGCAGCGTAGGGACATCCTACAATGAGCAGTTCTTC
TRBV18	TRBJ2-7	NA	NA	CASSPPGTTNSYEQYF	TGTGCCAGCTCACCGCCCGGGACAACGAACTCCTACGAGCAGTACTTC
TRBV30	TRBJ2-7	NA	NA	CAWSQIREQYF	TGTGCCTGGAGCCAAATCAGGGAGCAGTACTTC
TRBV7-9	TRBJ1-4	NA	NA	CASSTATNEKLFF	TGTGCCAGCAGCACAGCAACTAATGAAAAACTGTTTTTT
TRBV15	TRBJ2-7	NA	NA	CATSRDLSYEQYF	TGTGCCACCAGCAGAGACTTATCCTACGAGCAGTACTTC
TRBV19	TRBJ1-5	NA	NA	CASSIRVGNQPQHF	TGTGCCAGTAGTATAAGGGTTGGCAATCAGCCCCAGCATTTT
TRBV4-1	TRBJ2-5	TRBD1	NA	CASSQIQGQETQYF	TGCGCCAGCAGCCAAATACAGGGGCAAGAGACCCAGTACTTC
TRBV7-2	TRBJ2-7	NA	NA	CASSLPPYEQYF	TGTGCCAGCAGCTTACCTCCCTACGAGCAGTACTTC
TRBV5-6	TRBJ1-1	TRBD1	NA	CASSLKGAGNTEAFF	TGTGCCAGCAGCTTGAAGGGGGCCGGGAACACTGAAGCTTTCTTT
TRBV18	TRBJ2-1	TRBD1	once	CASSTGRQGYNEQFF	TGTGCCAGCTCAACTGGAAGACAGGGGTACAATGAGCAGTTCTTC
TRBV19	TRBJ1-1	NA	NA	CASSQTVNTEAFF	TGTGCCAGTAGCCAGACCGTCAACACTGAAGCTTTCTTT
TRBV2	TRBJ1-2	NA	NA	CASRNRPTNYGYTF	TGTGCCAGCAGGAACAGACCTACTAACTATGGCTACACCTTC
TRBV12-5	TRBJ2-3	NA	NA	CASGLGTADTQYF	TGTGCTAGTGGTTTGGGGACTGCCGATACGCAGTATTTT
TRBV30	TRBJ2-3	NA	NA	CAWSVMIQDTQYF	TGTGCCTGGAGTGTAATGATCCAAGATACGCAGTATTTT